This TCR beta chain was captured by sequencing in a study of T cell repertoires in cytomegalovirus infection. About the study: The public TCR beta signatures pointed to both CMV infection and matching HLA type.

TCRdb independently ran MiXCR on the reads; one entry per CDR3 protein. Of 400,000 or so distinct CDR3 sequences listed, about a third are singletons. This clonotype showed up just once. Its antigen is not known. General study findings and limits: In two of eight donors, the top clonotype was HLA-C-restricted CMV-specific.

Sequenced sample: PBMCs. The receptor was derived from a human donor in good health (CMV status not recorded). Some clones in this sample may be carry-over from other donors' samples.

The CDR3 sequence: CASSQTTGARVEAFF. Here the CDR3 DNA reads TGCGCCAGCAGCCAAACCACAGGGGCCAGGGTTGAAGCTTTCTTT. The chain uses TRBV4-1 and TRBJ1-1; TRBD1 matches 7 bases. The CDR3 is made up of 15 amino acids. Trimming took 2 bases from V and 7 from J; bases not matched to a gene: 10. Germline V gene data show CDR1 as MGHRA and CDR2 as YSYEKL.